Reported below is one T cell receptor beta chain. Its specificity is not known. These data come from a study of T cells in Graves' hyperthyroidism and ophthalmopathy. Newly diagnosed hyperthyroidism patients aged 18 to 65 years had disease lasting under 2 months. Exclusion followed for patients with uncontrolled infection, other autoimmune disease, pregnancy or lactation. PBMCs were derived from around 10 ml fresh peripheral blood. The source material, RNA transcripts, was used to amplify TCR beta CDR3 regions. Using the HTBI primer set, a first-round RT-PCR was run on the TCR CDR3. TCRdb re-analysed the multiplex PCR reads in MiXCR, keeping a single row per CDR3 protein. The sample lists around 800,000 distinct CDR3 sequences; 38% were seen once. V gave up 2 bases and J gave up 5 bases, with 10 bases separating them. The CDR3 contains 13 residues. The V gene's germline CDR1 is SGHTA and CDR2 FQGNSA.

Findings of the study overall: Within blood appeared most thyroid clonotypes that had expanded above 0.001.

The sequence came from a man aged 18 to 29 with Graves' hyperthyroidism. The rearrangement links TRBV7-2 to TRBJ2-7; D gene uncertain. Input material: blood. The CDR3, as DNA: TGTGCCAGCAGCTTAAGGGTCCGCGACGAGCAGTACTTC. It is translated as CASSLRVRDEQYF.